The T cell receptor (beta chain) under discussion was sequenced for a study of cytomegalovirus exposure and HLA in healthy donors. Amplification used 60 Vbeta primers and 13 Jbeta primers. Using immunoSEQ multiplex PCR, the repertoire was profiled, and TCRdb retains in-frame clones only, with some absent. The sample shows over 80,000 clones, 73% of them seen only once. Concerning this clone: The antigen is not known.

Study-wide results and limits: A later analysis appeared to link common viral pathogens to several of the most significant clusters. As immune exposure information, only CMV serostatus was available. Most likely, a cluster of highly shared sequence variants arose as a sequencing artifact. Most subjects had HLA-A and HLA-B alleles reportedly predicted accurately by TCR beta sequences.

The V end lost 3 bases, the J end lost 9 bases, and 14 bases lay between the germline ends. The CDR3 loop spans 13 amino acids. CDR1 is SGHTA, CDR2 FQGTGA, per germline. Sequencing was carried out using PBMCs. The TCR comes from a man between 40 and 49 years old in good health and CMV-seronegative. The chain has TRBV7-3 and TRBJ2-5; a weak D match, TRBD2 (7 bases). The CDR3 here is CASSFGGGGAQYF. The CDR3 nucleotides are TGTGCCAGCAGCTTTGGAGGGGGGGGAGCCCAGTACTTC.